The next 26 T cell receptor beta chains were all read from a single sample in a study of cytomegalovirus exposure and HLA in healthy donors. PCR employed 60 Vbeta and 13 Jbeta primers. The data were produced by immunoSEQ multiplex PCR, yet TCRdb's version contains in-frame clones alone and is incomplete. The table has 200,000 to 300,000 clones, 82% seen once. Sequencing input: PBMCs. The receptors come from a woman in her forties in good health and CMV-seropositive.

The chain links TRBV28 to TRBJ1-2, with 8 bases identical to TRBD1. The V and J ends lost 6 bases and 8 bases, in that order; junction bases with no gene match: 14. The germline V gene has CDR1 MDHEN and CDR2 SYDVKM. CDR3 length: 15 residues. The CDR3 nucleotides are TGTGCCAGCAGACCCCAGGGGGCGCGCGAGGAAGGCTACACCTTC. It codes for CASRPQGAREEGYTF.

V and J are TRBV11-2 and TRBJ2-7; 7 bases are a match to TRBD2. The germline CDR1 and CDR2 sequences are SGHAT and FQNNGV. V gave up 1 base and J gave up 6 bases; unmatched junction bases: 12. The CDR3 length is 16 residues. This CDR3 reads CASSLVSASGALEQYF. As DNA, the CDR3 is TGTGCCAGCAGCTTAGTTTCGGCTAGCGGTGCTCTCGAGCAGTACTTC. The full variable domain, rest sourced from reference TRBV11-2 and TRBJ2-7, is EAGVAQSPRYKIIEKRQSVAFWCNPISGHATLYWYQQILGQGPKLLIQFQNNGVVDDSQLPKDRFSAERLKGVDSTLKIQPAKLEDSAVYLCASSLVSASGALEQYFGPGTRLTVT.

The genes are TRBV5-1 and TRBJ1-1; D is undetermined. Germline CDR1 reads SGHRS; CDR2 reads YFSETQ. This CDR3 comprises 16 residues. V lost 2 bases and J lost 7, with 21 bases in between. Here the CDR3 DNA reads TGCGCCAGCAGCTTAGCTAGGGTCCGGGGAAGAGGTGAAGCTTTCTTT. It translates to CASSLARVRGRGEAFF.

The chain joins TRBV5-1 to TRBJ2-3; TRBD2 matches 9 bases. J was trimmed by 4 bases and V by 4 bases; bases with no gene match: 16. The CDR3 is made up of 18 amino acids. Per the germline V gene, CDR1 is SGHRS and CDR2 is YFSETQ. The CDR3 protein is CASSPGLAGLQGSDTQYF. The CDR3 DNA reads as TGCGCCAGCAGCCCCGGGCTAGCGGGGTTACAGGGGTCAGATACGCAGTATTTT.

V is TRBV28 and J is TRBJ2-6, with TRBD1 matching over 7 bases. The CDR3 consists of 15 residues. Germline V gene sequence: CDR1 MDHEN, CDR2 SYDVKM. V was clipped by 5 bases and J by 4 bases; unmatched bases: 5. CDR3 bases: TGTGCCAGCAGTAAAGGGACAGCCGGGGCCAACGTCCTGACTTTC. This translates into CASSKGTAGANVLTF.

The rearrangement uses TRBV9 and TRBJ1-5; D is ambiguous. Germline CDR1 reads SGDLS; CDR2 reads YYNGEE. This CDR3 has 13 residues. The ends were cut back, 0 bases at V and 9 bases at J, with 10 bases in the middle. The CDR3, as DNA: TGTGCCAGCAGCGTAGGATCCGGAGGGCCCCAGCATTTT. Translated, it gives CASSVGSGGPQHF.

The chain links TRBV5-1 to TRBJ1-2; TRBD1 might be the D (5 bases). The germline V gene encodes CDR1 SGHRS and CDR2 YFSETQ. The CDR3 sequence is 17 residues long. Trimming removed 1 base from V and 4 bases from J, with 20 bases in between. The CDR3 nucleotides read TGCGCCAGCAGCTTGAGTCGCCCCCAGGGTTCGGGCTATGGCTACACCTTC. Residues: CASSLSRPQGSGYGYTF.

Note on this clone: Other DNA sequences in the sample encode the same CDR3. V and J are TRBV18 and TRBJ1-4, with TRBD1 matching over 10 bases. After removal of 3 bases from V and 5 bases from J, the junction contained 0 bases not matched to a gene. Germline V gene sequence: CDR1 KGHSH, CDR2 LQKENI. CDR3 length: 14 amino acids. The CDR3 DNA follows: TGTGCCAGCTCACCGGGACAGGGGAATGAAAAACTGTTTTTT. It is translated as CASSPGQGNEKLFF.

There are a few counts of this clone. The sample holds other DNA sequences that translate to the same CDR3. The chain carries TRBV4-3 and TRBJ1-4; tentatively, D is TRBD1 (5 bases). V was cut by 0 bases and J by 4 bases, with 9 bases left in between. The CDR3 is 15 amino acids. Germline CDR1 and CDR2: LGHNA and YSLEER. CDR3 protein: CASSQDRGSNEKLFF. CDR3 in DNA: TGCGCCAGCAGCCAAGATAGGGGCAGTAATGAAAAACTGTTTTTT.

For the CDR3, the DNA is TGTGCCAGTATGGGGGGGACGCGAGGAGGACAGCCCCAGCATTTT. Its protein is CASMGGTRGGQPQHF. The chain links TRBV19 to TRBJ1-5, with D possibly TRBD1 on 5 matching bases. V was trimmed by 7 bases and J by 7 bases, leaving 20 bases between them. Germline V gene sequence: CDR1 LNHDA, CDR2 SQIVND (reference sequence). The length of the CDR3 is 15 residues.

The V and J genes are TRBV6-5 and TRBJ1-1; D remains ambiguous. This CDR3 has 13 amino acids. The germline gives CDR1 MNHEY, CDR2 SVGAGI. The V gene lost 2 bases and the J gene lost 4 bases, with 8 bases spanning the gap. The CDR3 is CASSYRGSTEAFF. In DNA form, the CDR3 reads TGTGCCAGCAGTTACAGAGGGAGCACTGAAGCTTTCTTT.

This rearrangement joins TRBV5-1 to TRBJ1-1; D remains unclear. CDR3 length equals 13 residues. Germline V CDR1 and CDR2: SGHRS, YFSETQ. V was pared by 4 bases and J by 1 base, with 8 bases between. CDR3 region: CASSPAGNTEAFF. CDR3 coding DNA: TGCGCCAGCAGCCCAGCGGGGAACACTGAAGCTTTCTTT. The complete variable domain, with remaining parts taken from reference TRBV5-1 and TRBJ1-1, reads KAGVTQTPRYLIKTRGQQVTLSCSPISGHRSVSWYQQTPGQGLQFLFEYFSETQRNKGNFPGRFSGRQFSNSRSEMNVSTLELGDSALYLCASSPAGNTEAFFGQGTRLTVV.

The chain has TRBV5-8 and TRBJ2-7, with 9 nucleotides matching TRBD1. This CDR3 comprises 15 residues. Trimming cost V 6 bases and J 1 base; bases outside gene matches: 8. In germline, CDR1 is SGHTS, CDR2 YDEGEE. CDR3 DNA: TGTGCCAGCAAGACCGCCGGGACAGGGTCCTACGAGCAGTACTTC. Translating it yields CASKTAGTGSYEQYF.

V gene TRBV14 combines with J gene TRBJ1-2; D is possibly TRBD1 (6 bases). The CDR3 sequence is 15 residues long. Germline values: CDR1 SGHDN, CDR2 FVKESK. Trimming removed 1 base from V and 5 bases from J, with 14 bases in between. The CDR3 region is CASSQGPGARYGYTF. The CDR3 DNA reads as TGTGCCAGCAGCCAAGGGCCAGGGGCTAGATATGGCTACACCTTC.

The chain combines TRBV2 with TRBJ2-1; maybe TRBD1 (6 bases). Germline V gene lookup returns CDR1 SNHLY and CDR2 FYNNEI. Trimming stripped 7 bases from V and 6 bases from J, with 13 bases between. CDR3 length: 13 amino acids. This CDR3 is CASKSSGVNEQFF. The CDR3 DNA sequence: TGTGCCAGCAAATCGTCAGGGGTCAATGAGCAGTTCTTC. Combining the CDR3 with reference TRBV2 and TRBJ2-1 gives the whole variable domain EPEVTQTPSHQVTQMGQEVILRCVPISNHLYFYWYRQILGQKVEFLVSFYNNEISEKSEIFDDQFSVERPDGSNFTLKIRSTKLEDSAMYFCASKSSGVNEQFFGPGTRLTVL.

This clone was seen just once. The chain is built from TRBV6-1 and TRBJ2-1; TRBD1 matches 8 bases. This CDR3 spans 13 amino acids. Trimming removed 8 bases from V and 7 bases from J; junction bases left unmatched: 7. Germline V lookup: CDR1 MNHNS, CDR2 SASEGT. The DNA for the CDR3 is TGTGCCAGCCGGACAGGGTCCCTTAATGAGCAGTTCTTC. Translation: CASRTGSLNEQFF.

The rearrangement uses TRBV20-1 and TRBJ1-1; maybe TRBD1 (6 bases). CDR3 length equals 11 residues. CDR1 is DFQATT and CDR2 is SNEGSKA in the germline V gene (reference sequence). The V gene lost 7 bases and the J gene lost 8 bases, with 14 bases spanning the gap. The CDR3 DNA is TGCAGTGGGGCACAGGGAAGGGAAGCTTTCTTT. Amino acid sequence: CSGAQGREAFF.

This CDR3 reads CASSETGVNEKLFF. Here the CDR3 DNA reads TGTGCCAGCAGCGAGACAGGGGTTAATGAAAAACTGTTTTTT. The chain is built from TRBV2 and TRBJ1-4; 8 bases map to TRBD1. The V and J ends lost 6 bases and 4 bases, in that order; junction bases with no gene match: 4. The CDR3 covers 14 residues. Germline V gene sequence: CDR1 SNHLY, CDR2 FYNNEI.

This clone has a single count. The chain has TRBV2 and TRBJ1-1, with D possibly TRBD1 on 6 matching bases. This CDR3 spans 14 amino acids. Trimming stripped 5 bases from V and 12 bases from J, with 22 bases between. CDR1 and CDR2 (germline): SNHLY, FYNNEI. CDR3 loop: CASSQDSQGGVPFF. The CDR3 DNA sequence: TGTGCCAGCAGTCAGGACTCCCAAGGGGGGGTCCCTTTCTTT. Supplemented by reference TRBV2 and TRBJ1-1, the full variable domain reads EPEVTQTPSHQVTQMGQEVILRCVPISNHLYFYWYRQILGQKVEFLVSFYNNEISEKSEIFDDQFSVERPDGSNFTLKIRSTKLEDSAMYFCASSQDSQGGVPFFGQGTRLTVV.

The chain uses TRBV7-9 and TRBJ1-2; D call uncertain. V shed 4 bases and J shed 6 bases, with 12 bases lying between them. The CDR3 extends over 13 amino acids. CDR1 is SEHNR and CDR2 is FQNEAQ in the germline V gene (reference sequence). In DNA form, the CDR3 reads TGTGCCAGCAGCTACCTCACTGTGGATGGCTACACCTTC. This translates into CASSYLTVDGYTF.

The chain links TRBV7-2 to TRBJ1-5; 7 bases line up with TRBD1. The CDR3 contains 14 residues. J was trimmed by 5 bases and V by 5 bases; bases with no gene match: 6. The germline V gene encodes CDR1 SGHTA and CDR2 FQGNSA. CDR3 coding DNA: TGTGCCAGCAGCGCAGACAGGGTGGATCAGCCCCAGCATTTT. This encodes CASSADRVDQPQHF.

This rearrangement joins TRBV6-5 to TRBJ2-3; weak D call: TRBD2 (6 bases). The germline CDR1 and CDR2 sequences are MNHEY and SVGAGI. This CDR3 has 15 amino acids. V lost 7 bases and J 2 bases, leaving 16 bases between the germline ends. The CDR3 DNA sequence: TGTGCCAGCACTGAGCGGAGGGTTCACACAGATACGCAGTATTTT. It translates to CASTERRVHTDTQYF.

With respect to this clone: The sample contains more than one DNA sequence encoding this CDR3. This sequence joins TRBV7-3 and TRBJ2-5, with 7 bases aligning to TRBD2. This CDR3 region has 12 residues. V trimming: 4 bases; J trimming: 5 bases; junction bases outside the gene matches: 1. CDR1 and CDR2 (germline): SGHTA, FQGTGA. The CDR3 protein is CASSSGGETQYF. Here the CDR3 DNA reads TGTGCCAGCAGCTCCGGGGGGGAGACCCAGTACTTC.

In this sample, this clone turned up once. The V and J genes are TRBV6-1 and TRBJ1-1, with D possibly being TRBD1 (5 bases). V was clipped by 3 bases and J by 0 bases, with 17 bases between them. This CDR3 has 17 amino acids. Germline CDR1 and CDR2: MNHNS and SASEGT. The CDR3 sequence is CASSDPGKMGLNTEAFF. The CDR3 nucleotides read TGTGCCAGCAGTGACCCAGGGAAGATGGGCTTGAACACTGAAGCTTTCTTT.

The V gene is TRBV6-1, the J gene TRBJ2-5, with unresolved D. The DNA end is a closer match to TRBJ2-7, so the J assignment may be wrong. CDR3 length: 15 amino acids. The germline gives CDR1 MNHNS, CDR2 SASEGT. The CDR3 loop reads CASRSRVSQTYEQYF. CDR3 DNA sequence: TGTGCCAGCAGGTCCCGGGTTTCCCAAACCTACGAGCAGTACTTC.

The CDR3 loop reads CASSPAFSGSPLHF. In DNA, the CDR3 is TGTGCCAGCAGCCCCGCCTTTAGTGGTTCACCCCTCCACTTT. V gene TRBV7-2 combines with J gene TRBJ1-6, with no clear D. V was cut by 5 bases and J by 9 bases, with 14 bases left in between. This CDR3 is built from 14 residues. CDR1 and CDR2 (germline): SGHTA, FQGNSA.